The following is a TCR beta chain sequence with its context. Its antigen is unknown. The data belong to a study of shared clonotypes between healthy human individuals. General observations from the study: There were few donors, and this limited the genetic and exposure-history diversity represented. Shared clonotypes: roughly 4.5% naive CD4, about 3.5% naive CD8, 2.3% memory CD4, about 0.41% memory CD8.

Using immunoSEQ multiplex PCR, the repertoire was profiled, and TCRdb retains in-frame clones only, with some absent. In the table there are approximately 530,000 clones, roughly 95% of which are singletons. This receptor was taken from a woman younger than 45 in good health. The material sequenced was naive CD4+ T cells sorted from blood. The sample's subset: CD45RA+ positively selected.

CDR3 DNA: TGTGCCAGCCGGGAAGAACTAAACTATGGCTACACCTTC. Translation: CASREELNYGYTF. This sequence joins TRBV6-1 and TRBJ1-2; the D is unclear. The V gene lost 8 bases and the J gene lost 2 bases, with 12 bases spanning the gap. This CDR3 has 13 amino acids. CDR1 is MNHNS and CDR2 is SASEGT in the germline V gene.